This TCR beta chain was identified in a study of regulatory T cells in long-lasting Graves disease. In the study overall: With positive TSH receptor antibodies and over 5 years of antithyroid drugs, Graves' disease was considered persistent.

Regarding time point: persistent/refractory GD, antithyroid drugs over 5 years with positive TRAb. Isolated PBMC RNA provided the starting material for the TCR library. TCR beta libraries were built with iRepertoire HTBI primers and Arm-PCR of CDR3 regions. In TCRdb, the multiplex PCR reads were re-called with MiXCR into one record per CDR3 protein. The sample lists about 470,000 distinct CDR3 sequences, around 21% occurring once. As regards this clonotype: Antigen specificity is unknown.

Overall study results and limits: Reduced TCR diversity was observed in persistent Graves' patients versus newly diagnosed patients.

The CDR3 is made up of 17 amino acids. Germline CDR1 is SGHVS and CDR2 is FQNEAQ. The junction had 11 bases not matched to a gene; V was cut back by 4 bases and J by 3 bases. This receptor was obtained from a female donor with Graves disease. This specimen consisted of peripheral blood mononuclear cells (PBMCs), obtained when the disease was refractory, from a patient treated with antithyroid drugs. J is TRBJ2-1 and V is TRBV7-8; TRBD2 agrees at 8 bases. Here the CDR3 reads CASSYPQAGDGYNEQFF. DNA of the CDR3: TGTGCCAGCAGCTACCCCCAAGCGGGAGACGGCTACAATGAGCAGTTCTTC. Supplemented by reference TRBV7-8 and TRBJ2-1, the full variable domain reads GAGVSQSPRYKVAKRGQDVALRCDPISGHVSLFWYQQALGQGPEFLTYFQNEAQLDKSGLPSDRFFAERPEGSVSTLKIQRTQQEDSAVYLCASSYPQAGDGYNEQFFGPGTRLTVL.